Included here is one T cell receptor beta chain sequence, with context. The sample comes from a study of T cell responses to AZD1222 COVID-19 vaccine. The germline V gene encodes CDR1 SGHDT and CDR2 YYEEEE. The ends lost 2 bases at V and 2 bases at J; junction bases unmatched: 4. The CDR3 is 15 amino acids. Profiling relied on immunoSEQ multiplex PCR, and the TCRdb table lists in-frame clones only, not all of them. The table records about 83,000 clones, around 86% of them present only once. This sequence originates from an adult in good health. The sequenced sample was peripheral blood, obtained on day 0 of AZD1222 vaccination. The chain recombines TRBV5-6 with TRBJ1-5; 7 bases line up with TRBD1. In DNA, the CDR3 is TGTGCCAGCAGCTTTTTTACAGGGGGCAATCAGCCCCAGCATTTT. Its protein is CASSFFTGGNQPQHF.